Listed below are T cell receptor beta chains from one sample, sequenced in a study of identical twins. A single record per CDR3 protein comes from TCRdb applying MiXCR to the 5' RACE reads. The sample contains more than 1.5 million distinct CDR3 sequences, about 31% of which appear only once. Sequenced: cord blood. Source of these receptors: a newborn girl in good health. Each CDR3 is given with its conserved first and last residue. The order of the fields is V gene, D gene, J gene, clone size, CDR3 protein, CDR3 DNA. The D gene is left open where the match is weak. A clone size is listed for some rows: how often the clone was seen (once, few, many), or a class if it is expanded.

v_gene: TRBV10-3
d_gene: -
j_gene: TRBJ1-2
abundance: few
CDR3aa: CAISDSYGTRGYTF
CDR3nt: TGTGCCATCAGTGACTCTTACGGGACACGGGGCTACACCTTC

v_gene: TRBV13
d_gene: TRBD1
j_gene: TRBJ1-1
abundance: -
CDR3aa: CASSFSTGTENTEAFF
CDR3nt: TGTGCCAGCAGCTTCTCAACCGGGACAGAGAACACTGAAGCTTTCTTT

v_gene: TRBV20-1
d_gene: -
j_gene: TRBJ2-7
abundance: -
CDR3aa: CSAPRPNEQYF
CDR3nt: TGCAGTGCCCCGCGGCCCAATGAGCAGTACTTC

v_gene: TRBV27
d_gene: TRBD2
j_gene: TRBJ2-5
abundance: many
CDR3aa: CASSLGFGGQETQYF
CDR3nt: TGTGCCAGCAGTTTAGGGTTCGGGGGGCAAGAGACCCAGTACTTC

v_gene: TRBV7-2
d_gene: TRBD2
j_gene: TRBJ2-7
abundance: -
CDR3aa: CASSLALVAGVSVHEQYF
CDR3nt: TGTGCCAGCAGCTTAGCGCTGGTAGCGGGAGTATCTGTCCACGAGCAGTACTTC

v_gene: TRBV27
d_gene: -
j_gene: TRBJ1-2
abundance: few
CDR3aa: CASSTRGQGRGYGYTF
CDR3nt: TGTGCCAGCAGTACCCGAGGGCAGGGACGGGGCTATGGCTACACCTTC

v_gene: TRBV6-1
d_gene: -
j_gene: TRBJ2-7
abundance: -
CDR3aa: CASSEGVSSSYEQYF
CDR3nt: TGTGCCAGCAGTGAAGGTGTCAGCAGCTCCTACGAGCAGTACTTC

v_gene: TRBV2
d_gene: -
j_gene: TRBJ2-1
abundance: few
CDR3aa: CASRPNGGSYNEQFF
CDR3nt: TGTGCCAGCAGGCCGAACGGGGGCTCCTACAATGAGCAGTTCTTC

v_gene: TRBV7-4
d_gene: -
j_gene: TRBJ2-3
abundance: few
CDR3aa: CASSRQRPDTQYF
CDR3nt: TGTGCCAGCAGCCGGCAACGTCCAGATACGCAGTATTTT

v_gene: TRBV7-7
d_gene: TRBD2
j_gene: TRBJ2-3
abundance: few
CDR3aa: CASSFGTSGGAYRTDTQYF
CDR3nt: TGTGCCAGCAGCTTCGGAACTAGCGGGGGGGCCTACCGCACAGATACGCAGTATTTT

v_gene: TRBV27
d_gene: -
j_gene: TRBJ2-5
abundance: -
CDR3aa: CASSFISLTGLGETQYF
CDR3nt: TGTGCCAGCAGTTTCATATCCCTCACAGGGCTGGGAGAGACCCAGTACTTC